This is a list of T cell receptor beta chains from one sample in a study of molecular identifiers for immune sequencing clone quantification. TCRdb ran MiXCR on the PCR reads and lists one entry per CDR3 protein. The table shows roughly 320,000 distinct CDR3 sequences, with roughly 24% occurring only once. The sequenced sample consisted of naive CD8+ T cells from blood, with Jurkat cell RNA spiked in. These receptors all stem from a human donor in good health. Some libraries in this study had Jurkat cell RNA spiked in. CDR3s include the opening cysteine and the closing phenylalanine or tryptophan. D genes are given only for firm matches. Some rows mark clone size as missing; the rest say once, few, many or name a class of expanded clone.

V: TRBV28
J: TRBJ1-2
size: many
D: NA
CDR3: CASSLSPRGGGYGYTF
DNA: TGTGCCAGCAGCCTGTCCCCCAGGGGAGGGGGCTATGGCTACACCTTC

V: TRBV6-2/TRBV6-3
J: TRBJ2-1
size: NA
D: TRBD2
CDR3: CASSYTTSGGLYNEQFF
DNA: TGTGCCAGCAGTTACACAACCAGCGGGGGCCTCTACAATGAGCAGTTCTTC

V: TRBV27
J: TRBJ2-5
size: NA
D: NA
CDR3: CASSLYPGAPQGTQYF
DNA: TGTGCCAGCAGTTTATACCCAGGGGCGCCCCAAGGGACCCAGTACTTC

V: TRBV13
J: TRBJ2-2
size: few
D: NA
CDR3: CASSLDGSSSGELFF
DNA: TGTGCCAGCAGCTTAGACGGGAGCAGTTCCGGGGAGCTGTTTTTT

V: TRBV6-1
J: TRBJ1-5
size: many
D: TRBD1
CDR3: CASSLTGGNQPQHF
DNA: TGTGCCAGCAGCCTGACAGGGGGGAATCAGCCCCAGCATTTT

V: TRBV12-3/TRBV12-4
J: TRBJ2-1
size: NA
D: TRBD1
CDR3: CASSRTGAGEQFF
DNA: TGTGCCAGCAGCCGGACAGGGGCCGGTGAGCAGTTCTTC

V: TRBV7-9
J: TRBJ2-7
size: NA
D: TRBD1
CDR3: CASLGDSAAYEQYF
DNA: TGTGCCTCACTTGGGGACAGCGCCGCTTACGAGCAGTACTTC

V: TRBV12-3/TRBV12-4
J: TRBJ2-3
size: NA
D: NA
CDR3: CASSLRGGGFTDTQYF
DNA: TGTGCCAGCAGTTTGAGGGGGGGCGGGTTCACAGATACGCAGTATTTT

V: TRBV5-6
J: TRBJ1-6
size: many
D: NA
CDR3: CASSRETYWSPLHF
DNA: TGTGCCAGCAGTCGCGAGACCTACTGGTCACCCCTCCACTTT

V: TRBV4-3
J: TRBJ1-4
size: once
D: TRBD1
CDR3: CASSFRQGITETNGKLFF
DNA: TGCGCCAGCAGCTTCCGACAGGGGATAACTGAAACTAATGGAAAACTGTTTTTT

V: TRBV9
J: TRBJ1-1
size: many
D: NA
CDR3: CASSVVAEYTEAFF
DNA: TGTGCCAGCAGCGTAGTGGCGGAATACACTGAAGCTTTCTTT

V: TRBV6-2/TRBV6-3
J: TRBJ2-2
size: NA
D: NA
CDR3: CASSYLNAGELVF
DNA: TGTGCCAGCAGTTACCTGAACGCCGGGGAGCTGGTTTTT

V: TRBV10-2
J: TRBJ2-2
size: NA
D: NA
CDR3: CASREGGYGNTGELFF
DNA: TGCGCCAGCCGCGAGGGGGGGTATGGCAACACCGGGGAGCTGTTTTTT

V: TRBV27
J: TRBJ1-5
size: many
D: TRBD1
CDR3: CASSSLQGFGNQPQHF
DNA: TGTGCCAGCAGTTCTTTACAGGGGTTTGGCAATCAGCCCCAGCATTTT

V: TRBV12-3/TRBV12-4
J: TRBJ2-6
size: NA
D: NA
CDR3: CATSPGANVLTF
DNA: TGTGCCACGTCGCCTGGGGCCAACGTCCTGACTTTC

V: TRBV7-9
J: TRBJ2-3
size: NA
D: TRBD2
CDR3: CASSSSLSAGVTDTQYF
DNA: TGTGCCAGCAGCTCTTCTCTCTCAGCGGGGGTCACAGATACGCAGTATTTT

V: TRBV9
J: TRBJ2-5
size: NA
D: TRBD1
CDR3: CASSVGIRDRDETQYF
DNA: TGTGCCAGCAGCGTAGGAATAAGGGACAGGGATGAGACCCAGTACTTC

V: TRBV29-1
J: TRBJ2-2
size: NA
D: NA
CDR3: CSVVGSTEELFF
DNA: TGCAGCGTTGTAGGGTCCACCGAGGAGCTGTTTTTT

V: TRBV4-1
J: TRBJ1-5
size: few
D: NA
CDR3: CASSEGPNSNQPQHF
DNA: TGCGCCAGCAGCGAGGGACCTAATAGCAATCAGCCCCAGCATTTT

V: TRBV25-1
J: TRBJ2-2
size: NA
D: NA
CDR3: CAISLDNTGELFF
DNA: TGTGCCATCTCCCTTGATAACACCGGGGAGCTGTTTTTT

V: TRBV6-5
J: TRBJ1-5
size: many
D: TRBD1
CDR3: CASRRSGQGMAYSNQPQHF
DNA: TGTGCCAGCAGACGCAGCGGACAGGGGATGGCCTATAGCAATCAGCCCCAGCATTTT

V: TRBV4-3
J: TRBJ2-5
size: many
D: TRBD1
CDR3: CASSQDPQGKETQYF
DNA: TGCGCCAGCAGCCAAGATCCACAGGGGAAAGAGACCCAGTACTTC

V: TRBV28
J: TRBJ2-4
size: NA
D: NA
CDR3: CASSLRGGSPLAKNIQYF
DNA: TGTGCCAGCAGTCTCCGCGGGGGCAGCCCACTAGCCAAAAACATTCAGTACTTC

V: TRBV28
J: TRBJ2-3
size: NA
D: NA
CDR3: CASSWEKGEGVPDTQYF
DNA: TGTGCCAGCAGTTGGGAGAAGGGAGAGGGCGTCCCAGATACGCAGTATTTT

V: TRBV7-6
J: TRBJ1-4
size: NA
D: NA
CDR3: CASSLRPVEKLFF
DNA: TGTGCCAGCAGCTTACGTCCGGTTGAAAAACTGTTTTTT

V: TRBV13
J: TRBJ1-1
size: NA
D: NA
CDR3: CASSFRYSNTEAFF
DNA: TGTGCCAGCAGCTTCAGATATTCGAACACTGAAGCTTTCTTT

V: TRBV28
J: TRBJ2-5
size: many
D: TRBD2
CDR3: CASRHDLLAGQETQYF
DNA: TGTGCCAGCAGGCACGACTTACTAGCGGGCCAAGAGACCCAGTACTTC

V: TRBV7-2
J: TRBJ2-2
size: few
D: NA
CDR3: CASSSRSNTGELFF
DNA: TGTGCCAGCAGCTCTCGATCGAACACCGGGGAGCTGTTTTTT